This TCR beta chain was found in a study of blood T cell repertoires in COVID-19. The overall study: Some COVID-19 samples were acute and others convalescent; all came from the United States, Italy and Spain. From T cells, B-cell-depleted T cells, or PBMCs came the material, which was cDNA or gDNA.

V lost 2 bases, J lost 4 bases, and 6 bases lay in between. Germline CDR1 reads KGHSH; CDR2 reads LQKENI. The CDR3 is made up of 14 amino acids. This clone has a single count. Authors' analysis steps: For nucleated cells, counts were estimated from reference gene primer amplification. Only in-frame clones appear in the TCRdb table, and some are missing; sequencing was by immunoSEQ multiplex PCR. For V, J and clone size, that table is used; D and trimming come from the DNA. The sample gives roughly 230,000 clones, over 80% of which show up once; around 6.8% is in the top ten. Sequenced material: peripheral blood. The rearrangement links TRBV18 to TRBJ1-6, with D possibly matching TRBD1 (5 bases). The origin of this receptor is an older woman with active or convalescent COVID-19. The CDR3 reads CASSPDSYNSPLHF. The CDR3 coding sequence is TGTGCCAGCTCACCAGACAGTTATAATTCACCCCTCCACTTT. The complete variable domain, with remaining parts taken from reference TRBV18 and TRBJ1-6, reads NAGVMQNPRHLVRRRGQEARLRCSPMKGHSHVYWYRQLPEEGLKFMVYLQKENIIDESGMPKERFSAEFPKEGPSILRIQQVVRGDSAAYFCASSPDSYNSPLHFGNGTRLTVT.